The 8 T cell receptor beta chains reported below all come from one sample, sequenced in a study of T cells after yellow fever vaccination. From the 5' RACE reads, TCRdb called clonotypes with MiXCR, one entry per CDR3 protein. Of around 300,000 distinct CDR3 sequences in the sample, approximately 4% were seen once. The sample here was PBMCs, taken 15 days after the yellow fever booster vaccination. Receptors were obtained from a man younger than 35 who received the YFV17D yellow fever vaccine.

V gene TRBV3-1 combines with J gene TRBJ2-6; 7 bases align to TRBD2. The ends lost 0 bases at V and 0 bases at J; junction bases unmatched: 17. CDR3 length: 22 amino acids. CDR1 is LGHDT and CDR2 is YNNKEL in the germline V gene (reference sequence). CDR3: CASSQEMVPSGGDYSGANVLTF. The CDR3 DNA follows: TGTGCCAGCAGCCAAGAAATGGTACCTTCGGGGGGTGATTACTCTGGGGCCAACGTCCTGACTTTC.

This clonotype has a handful of counts. V and J are TRBV20-1 and TRBJ2-2; 13 bases map to TRBD2. Trimming at V came to 2 bases and at J to 2 bases, leaving 5 bases not matched to a gene. Germline lookup yields CDR1 DFQATT and CDR2 SNEGSKA (reference sequence). This CDR3 is built from 17 residues. The CDR3 sequence is CSARRLAGGTNTGELFF. CDR3 bases: TGCAGTGCTAGACGACTAGCGGGGGGTACTAACACCGGGGAGCTGTTTTTT.

This clonotype showed up just a few times. The chain couples TRBV6-2 or TRBV6-3 to TRBJ2-7; D uncertain. The CDR3 is 14 amino acids. The V gene lost 5 bases and the J gene lost 2 bases, with 13 bases spanning the gap. Germline CDR1 is MNHEY and CDR2 is SVGEGT. CDR3 sequence (DNA): TGTGCCAGCAGTCACCCGCCGGTGACCTACGAGCAGTACGTC. It specifies CASSHPPVTYEQYV.

This clonotype was seen at least ten times. The genes are TRBV4-1 and TRBJ1-5; D not resolved. CDR3 length: 18 amino acids. V was clipped by 1 base and J by 1 base, with 17 bases between them. The V gene's germline CDR1 is MGHRA and CDR2 YSYEKL. The CDR3 sequence: CASSQGPLGARSNQPQHF. The CDR3 region has the DNA TGCGCCAGCAGCCAAGGCCCGCTAGGTGCAAGGAGCAATCAGCCCCAGCATTTT.

This clonotype was observed a few times. The rearrangement joins TRBV7-9 to TRBJ1-1; 10 nucleotides line up with TRBD1. CDR1 SEHNR and CDR2 FQNEAQ come from the germline V gene (reference sequence). CDR3 size: 17 residues. Trimming removed 1 base from V and 2 bases from J; junction bases left unmatched: 7. The CDR3 sequence is CASSLVGQGGINTEAFF. The CDR3 nucleotides are TGTGCCAGCAGCTTAGTCGGACAGGGGGGAATAAACACTGAAGCTTTCTTT.

This clonotype has a handful of counts. The J gene is TRBJ2-1, the V gene TRBV3-1, with D tentatively TRBD2 (5 bases). The germline CDR1 and CDR2 sequences are LGHDT and YNNKEL (reference sequence). This CDR3 has 16 amino acids. V was pared by 4 bases and J by 0 bases, with 13 bases between. The CDR3, as DNA: TGTGCCAGCAGCCCGGGGATTCAGAGCTCCTACAATGAGCAGTTCTTC. Amino acid sequence: CASSPGIQSSYNEQFF.

The chain is built from TRBV20-1 and TRBJ2-3; D perhaps matches TRBD1 (7 bases). Germline-derived CDR1 and CDR2 are DFQATT and SNEGSKA (reference sequence). Trimming took 2 bases from V and 4 from J, leaving 19 bases between them. The CDR3 runs to 16 residues. Written as DNA, the CDR3 is TGCAGTGCTAGATCCCTCAGGGGGGCTAAGCCAGATACGCAGTATTTT. Its translation: CSARSLRGAKPDTQYF.

This clonotype was counted many times. This chain uses TRBV20-1 with TRBJ2-3, with unresolved D. In germline, CDR1 is DFQATT, CDR2 SNEGSKA (reference sequence). The CDR3 covers 12 residues. Trimming cost V 6 bases and J 4 bases, with 11 bases left between them. The CDR3 loop is CSAASGSDTQYF. DNA for the CDR3: TGCAGTGCCGCATCCGGTTCAGATACGCAGTATTTT.